Following are 30 T cell receptor beta chains from one sample sequenced in a study of T cell responses to AZD1222 COVID-19 vaccine (dated by TCRdb to the early 2020s). Receptor libraries were prepared by the immunoSEQ multiplex PCR assay. TCRdb re-hosts the immuneACCESS table, in-frame sequences only. Its copies lack some clones; in the studies checked, an unresolved V gene accounts for under half of them, and the cause for the rest is not known. For this sample there are 60,000 to 100,000 clones; 92% appear just once. The top ten clonotypes cover 5.5% to 9% of the sample. The meaning of the sample's time point label: baseline before first vaccination. The treatment or condition label of this sample denotes: meningococcal conjugate vaccine given as trial control. The sequences come from peripheral blood, collected on day 0 of MenACWY control vaccination. Receptor source: an adult in good health.

V usage is TRBV19 and J usage is TRBJ1-4; no reliable D call. The CDR3 has 13 amino acids. Germline values: CDR1 LNHDA, CDR2 SQIVND (reference sequence). V lost 3 bases, J lost 4 bases, and 6 bases lay in between. CDR3 nucleotides: TGTGCCAGTAGTATTTTTGGTAATGAAAAACTGTTTTTT. As protein: CASSIFGNEKLFF.

This sequence joins TRBV3-1 (or the pseudogene TRBV3-2) and TRBJ2-5, with TRBD2 matching over 13 bases. V shed 1 base and J 2 bases; nucleotides not matched to a gene: 7. CDR3 size: 18 residues. Per germline, CDR1 LGHDT and CDR2 YNNKEL (reference sequence). The CDR3 region is CASSQGRTSGSRQETQYF. The DNA for the CDR3 is TGTGCCAGCAGCCAAGGACGGACTAGCGGGAGTAGACAAGAGACCCAGTACTTC.

This chain links TRBV7-2 with TRBJ1-1, with 7 bases matching TRBD1. The trim removed 3 bases at V and 0 bases at J, leaving 13 bases unmatched. Germline lookup yields CDR1 SGHTA and CDR2 FQGNSA. The CDR3 is 18 residues long. The CDR3, as DNA: TGTGCCAGCAGCTTCCTTGGAACGACAGGGACTATGAACACTGAAGCTTTCTTT. This codes for CASSFLGTTGTMNTEAFF.

The chain recombines TRBV2 with TRBJ2-7, with 9 bases matching TRBD2. Trimming took 7 bases from V and 7 from J; bases not matched to a gene: 14. Germline V gene lookup returns CDR1 SNHLY and CDR2 FYNNEI. CDR3 length: 15 residues. The CDR3 DNA reads TGTGCCAGCATCCTCATGGGGTCTAGCGGGACGGAGCAGTACTTC. Translating it yields CASILMGSSGTEQYF.

The chain employs TRBV7-7 and TRBJ2-2; 9 nucleotides align to TRBD1. Looked up from germline, CDR1 is SSHAT and CDR2 is FNYEAQ (reference sequence). The CDR3 spans 17 residues. The V segment lost 5 bases and the J segment 1 base; nucleotides outside the gene matches: 8. Written as DNA, the CDR3 is TGTGCCAGCAGCCCACTTGGGACAGGGAAGAACACCGGGGAGCTGTTTTTT. Its translation: CASSPLGTGKNTGELFF.

The V call is TRBV5-6, the J call TRBJ1-5; no reliable D call. Per the germline V gene, CDR1 is SGHDT and CDR2 is YYEEEE. Between the trimmed V and J ends, which lost 4 bases and 2 bases, there was a span of 10 bases. The CDR3 contains 14 residues. CDR3 bases: TGTGCCAGCAGCACTGGGTTGGGCAATCAGCCCCAGCATTTT. Its translation: CASSTGLGNQPQHF.

The chain joins TRBV28 to TRBJ2-3; TRBD2 might be the D (6 bases). V dropped 6 bases and J dropped 7 bases, with 17 bases sitting between them. Germline values: CDR1 MDHEN, CDR2 SYDVKM. The CDR3 spans 14 residues. The CDR3 protein is CASRSSGQDYTQYF. CDR3 sequence (DNA): TGTGCCAGCAGATCCAGCGGGCAAGACTATACGCAGTATTTT. Complete variable domain (other parts from reference TRBV28 and TRBJ2-3): DVKVTQSSRYLVKRTGEKVFLECVQDMDHENMFWYRQDPGLGLRLIYFSYDVKMKEKGDIPEGYSVSREKKERFSLILESASTNQTSMYLCASRSSGQDYTQYFGPGTRLTVL.

The chain recombines TRBV6-5 with TRBJ2-5, with D possibly TRBD2 on 6 matching bases. V lost 6 bases to trimming and J lost 1 base, with 12 bases between them. Germline-derived CDR1 and CDR2 are MNHEY and SVGAGI. The CDR3 is 14 amino acids. The CDR3 sequence: CASSYQGGQETQYF. The CDR3 nucleotides are TGTGCCAGCAGCTACCAGGGAGGCCAAGAGACCCAGTACTTC.

This clone was recorded only once. The rearrangement uses TRBV5-1 and TRBJ2-5; 11 nucleotides align to TRBD2. V shed 4 bases and J 4 bases; nucleotides not matched to a gene: 3. Looked up from germline, CDR1 is SGHRS and CDR2 is YFSETQ. This CDR3 spans 14 amino acids. CDR3 sequence (DNA): TGCGCCAGCAGCACCGGACTAGCGGGAGAGACCCAGTACTTC. It is translated as CASSTGLAGETQYF.

This clone was counted a few times. The CDR3 loop reads CASSIGTNLYGYTF. The DNA for the CDR3 is TGTGCCAGTAGTATCGGGACAAACTTGTATGGCTACACCTTC. This chain joins TRBV19 and TRBJ1-2, with D possibly TRBD1 on 6 matching bases. The CDR3 length is 14 residues. Germline V gene lookup returns CDR1 LNHDA and CDR2 SQIVND (reference sequence). Trimming left V 3 bases short and J 5 bases short, with 13 bases between.

This rearrangement joins TRBV29-1 to TRBJ2-1, with 9 bases aligning to TRBD2. The V gene end was trimmed by 7 bases and the J gene end by 6 bases; junction bases not matched to a gene: 10. CDR1 and CDR2 from the germline V gene are SQVTM and ANQGSEA. The CDR3 sequence is 14 residues long. The DNA of the CDR3 is TGCAGCGGCAGACTAGCGGCTGCGGGCAATGAGCAGTTCTTC. Translated, it gives CSGRLAAAGNEQFF.

The rearrangement joins TRBV6-2 or TRBV6-3 to TRBJ1-5; tentatively, D is TRBD1 (6 bases). Germline CDR1 and CDR2: MNHEY and SVGEGT. V was shortened by 6 bases and J by 1 base, with 19 bases between the two germline ends. The CDR3 runs to 17 residues. In DNA form, the CDR3 reads TGTGCCAGCAGCGACTTGATCACAGGGTTAAGCAATCAGCCCCAGCATTTT. Encoded protein: CASSDLITGLSNQPQHF.

V and J are TRBV24-1 and TRBJ1-5; possibly TRBD1 for D (6 bases). V dropped 12 bases and J dropped 3 bases, with 11 bases sitting between them. The CDR3 sequence is 12 residues long. Germline lookup yields CDR1 KGHDR and CDR2 SFDVKD. CDR3: CAAQGNNQPQHF. The CDR3 nucleotides are TGTGCCGCACAGGGTAACAATCAGCCCCAGCATTTT.

The chain carries TRBV7-9 and TRBJ2-7; D gene uncertain. This CDR3 spans 12 amino acids. V lost 5 bases, J lost 2 bases, and 7 bases lay in between. Germline lookup yields CDR1 SEHNR and CDR2 FQNEAQ (reference sequence). This CDR3 reads CASSTVTYEQYF. The CDR3 nucleotides are TGTGCCAGCAGCACCGTTACCTACGAGCAGTACTTC. The variable domain in full, with the rest retrieved from reference TRBV7-9 and TRBJ2-7, is DTGVSQNPRHKITKRGQNVTFRCDPISEHNRLYWYRQTLGQGPEFLTYFQNEAQLEKSRLLSDRFSAERPKGSFSTLEIQRTEQGDSAMYLCASSTVTYEQYFGPGTRLTVT.

The rearrangement links TRBV6-2 or TRBV6-3 to TRBJ2-7, with TRBD1 matching 7 bases. The CDR3 is 14 amino acids. Germline loops: CDR1 MNHEY, CDR2 SVGEGT. The V and J ends lost 5 bases and 0 bases, in that order; junction bases with no gene match: 4. The CDR3 reads CASSPTGSSYEQYF. CDR3 in DNA: TGTGCCAGCAGTCCGACAGGGAGCTCCTACGAGCAGTACTTC.

This clone has more than one count but fewer than ten. The rearrangement joins TRBV3-1 (or the pseudogene TRBV3-2) to TRBJ1-1, with D perhaps matching TRBD1 (5 bases). There are 15 residues in the CDR3. V dropped 1 base and J dropped 1 base, with 10 bases sitting between them. Per germline, CDR1 LGHDT and CDR2 YNNKEL (reference sequence). The CDR3 is CASSQGLGQNTEAFF. In DNA, the CDR3 is TGTGCCAGCAGCCAAGGGTTAGGACAGAACACTGAAGCTTTCTTT.

The V call is TRBV9, the J call TRBJ2-1; weak D call: TRBD2 (6 bases). Between the trimmed V and J ends, which lost 0 bases and 4 bases, there was a span of 11 bases. Germline CDR1 and CDR2: SGDLS and YYNGEE. The CDR3 length is 15 residues. The CDR3 nucleotides are TGTGCCAGCAGCGTAGCGCTAGCGCAATACAATGAGCAGTTCTTC. It codes for CASSVALAQYNEQFF.

V usage is TRBV12-3 or TRBV12-4 and J usage is TRBJ2-7, with D unclear. The germline V and J ends were trimmed by 3 bases and 5 bases, with 5 bases remaining between them. CDR3 length: 11 residues. CDR3 nucleotides: TGTGCCAGCAGTTTGGCTGACGAGCAGTACTTC. It translates to CASSLADEQYF.

The chain combines TRBV7-2 with TRBJ1-2; D may be TRBD1 (6 bases). CDR3 length equals 13 residues. Germline V gene sequence: CDR1 SGHTA, CDR2 FQGNSA. V lost 5 bases to trimming and J lost 1 base, with 8 bases between them. The CDR3 sequence is CASSPDSNYGYTF. CDR3 sequence (DNA): TGTGCCAGCAGCCCGGACAGTAACTATGGCTACACCTTC.

The chain uses TRBV24-1 and TRBJ2-3; 8 positions match TRBD1. V gave up 6 bases and J gave up 5 bases; unmatched junction bases: 12. Germline V gene sequence: CDR1 KGHDR, CDR2 SFDVKD. CDR3 size: 16 residues. The CDR3 protein is CATSTATGVMGDTQYF. CDR3 DNA: TGTGCCACCAGTACTGCGACAGGGGTTATGGGAGATACGCAGTATTTT.

The chain has TRBV7-9 and TRBJ1-4, with 8 bases matching TRBD1. CDR3 length: 17 residues. Trimming at V came to 3 bases and at J to 4 bases, leaving 10 bases not matched to a gene. Germline V CDR1 and CDR2: SEHNR, FQNEAQ (reference sequence). As DNA, the CDR3 is TGTGCCAGCAGCTTGTTGACAGGGGCGATGGGTAATGAAAAACTGTTTTTT. As protein: CASSLLTGAMGNEKLFF. The full variable domain, completed using reference TRBV7-9 and TRBJ1-4, is DTGVSQNPRHKITKRGQNVTFRCDPISEHNRLYWYRQTLGQGPEFLTYFQNEAQLEKSRLLSDRFSAERPKGSFSTLEIQRTEQGDSAMYLCASSLLTGAMGNEKLFFGSGTQLSVL.

Here the CDR3 reads CASSLAGGQQDGYTF. CDR3 DNA: TGTGCCAGCAGCTTAGCGGGGGGACAGCAAGATGGCTACACCTTC. V usage is TRBV7-9 and J usage is TRBJ1-2, with 7 bases that match TRBD1. The V gene's germline CDR1 is SEHNR and CDR2 FQNEAQ (reference sequence). The CDR3 length is 15 residues. Trimming took 0 bases from V and 6 from J; bases not matched to a gene: 7.

The chain links TRBV6-6 to TRBJ2-1, with TRBD2 as a possible D gene (6 bases). This CDR3 comprises 16 residues. The germline V gene encodes CDR1 MNHNY and CDR2 SVGAGI (reference sequence). The ends were cut back, 6 bases at V and 0 bases at J, with 15 bases in the middle. The CDR3 bases are TGTGCCAGCAGGCAACGACACGGGAGCTCCTACAATGAGCAGTTCTTC. It yields the protein CASRQRHGSSYNEQFF.

The chain combines TRBV7-2 with TRBJ2-7, with D perhaps matching TRBD1 or TRBD2 (5 bases each). The CDR3 is 14 residues long. Germline-derived CDR1 and CDR2 are SGHTA and FQGNSA. Trimming took 5 bases from V and 6 from J, leaving 17 bases between them. CDR3 nucleotides: TGTGCCAGCAGCCCCAGGGCGGGCTCAGTCGAGCAGTACTTC. This encodes CASSPRAGSVEQYF.

The genes are TRBV14 and TRBJ1-6; 7 bases match TRBD1. CDR1 SGHDN and CDR2 FVKESK come from the germline V gene. This CDR3 comprises 13 residues. J was trimmed by 6 bases and V by 4 bases; bases with no gene match: 0. DNA of the CDR3: TGTGCCAGCAGCCGGGACAGTAATTCACCCCTCCACTTT. It yields the protein CASSRDSNSPLHF.

A single count supports this clone. V is TRBV28 and J is TRBJ1-6; the match to TRBD1 covers 7 bases. After removal of 6 bases from V and 9 bases from J, the junction contained 8 bases not matched to a gene. Germline values: CDR1 MDHEN, CDR2 SYDVKM. The CDR3 has 14 residues. CDR3 residues: CASSPRDSFSPLHF. CDR3 in DNA: TGTGCCAGCAGCCCACGGGACAGCTTTTCACCCCTCCACTTT.

V is TRBV7-2 and J is TRBJ1-1; D remains unclear. Germline CDR1 is SGHTA and CDR2 is FQGNSA. V was trimmed by 2 bases and J by 1 base, leaving 5 bases between them. CDR3 length equals 13 residues. DNA for the CDR3: TGTGCCAGCAGCTTACCACAGAACACTGAAGCTTTCTTT. Its translation is CASSLPQNTEAFF.

V and J are TRBV5-1 and TRBJ2-7; D possibly corresponds to TRBD1 (6 bases). V was shortened by 4 bases and J by 0 bases, with 11 bases between the two germline ends. The germline V gene encodes CDR1 SGHRS and CDR2 YFSETQ. CDR3 length: 14 amino acids. This chain's CDR3 is CASSDQGPSYEQYF. The DNA of the CDR3 is TGCGCCAGCAGCGACCAGGGGCCCTCCTACGAGCAGTACTTC.

J is TRBJ1-1 and V is TRBV6-5; 7 positions match TRBD1. Germline CDR1 MNHEY, CDR2 SVGAGI. The length of the CDR3 is 16 residues. J lost 1 base, V lost 1 base, and 6 bases had no gene match. CDR3 sequence: CASSYFGDSSNTEAFF. The CDR3 DNA follows: TGTGCCAGCAGTTACTTTGGGGACAGTTCGAACACTGAAGCTTTCTTT.

V gene TRBV7-9 combines with J gene TRBJ2-1, with a possible D match to TRBD2 (5 bases). V was cut by 1 base and J by 2 bases, with 9 bases left in between. The CDR3 length is 15 residues. The germline CDR1 and CDR2 sequences are SEHNR and FQNEAQ (reference sequence). For the CDR3, the DNA is TGTGCCAGCAGCTTAGATGGTAGCGCCTACAATGAGCAGTTCTTC. Translation: CASSLDGSAYNEQFF.